These T cell receptor beta chains were read from a single sample in a study of graft-versus-host responses after intestinal transplantation. For these receptors, no antigen is known. Sequenced by immunoSEQ multiplex PCR; TCRdb stores in-frame clones only, minus some. Counted here are 95,000 to 110,000 clones, roughly 93% occurring once; the ten biggest clones make up 1% to 1.5%. The material sequenced was unstimulated CD8+ T cells sorted from spleen or lymph node cells, taken before intestinal transplant. The receptor source for this set is a human donor who received an intestinal transplant. Both conserved end residues are part of each CDR3. A D gene is named only where the DNA matches it firmly. Not every row has a clone size; where given, it reads once, few, many or a size class.

cdr3_aa: CASSTRTGAYGYTF; cdr3_nt: TGTGCCAGTAGTACTCGGACAGGTGCTTATGGCTACACCTTC; d_call: TRBD1; clone_size: NA; v_call: TRBV19; j_call: TRBJ1-2
cdr3_aa: CARQLHTGGPYEQYF; cdr3_nt: TGTGCCAGGCAGCTACACACCGGCGGCCCCTACGAGCAGTACTTC; d_call: NA; clone_size: NA; v_call: TRBV2; j_call: TRBJ2-7
cdr3_aa: CAISDVGPTEAFF; cdr3_nt: TGTGCCATCAGTGACGTAGGGCCCACTGAAGCTTTCTTT; d_call: NA; clone_size: NA; v_call: TRBV10-3; j_call: TRBJ1-1
cdr3_aa: CASTPLAGGSISSYNEQFF; cdr3_nt: TGTGCCAGCACCCCCCTAGCGGGGGGCTCCATTAGCTCCTACAATGAGCAGTTCTTC; d_call: TRBD2; clone_size: NA; v_call: TRBV7-6; j_call: TRBJ2-1
cdr3_aa: CASGLGGLPYEQYF; cdr3_nt: TGTGCTAGTGGTTTAGGGGGGCTCCCCTACGAGCAGTACTTC; d_call: NA; clone_size: once; v_call: TRBV12-5; j_call: TRBJ2-7
cdr3_aa: CASSEADRGHEKLFF; cdr3_nt: TGTGCCAGCAGTGAAGCGGACAGGGGCCATGAAAAACTGTTTTTT; d_call: TRBD1; clone_size: NA; v_call: TRBV6-1; j_call: TRBJ1-4
cdr3_aa: CASSQHGTRYNLYEQYF; cdr3_nt: TGTGCCAGCAGCCAACACGGGACTAGGTATAACCTGTACGAGCAGTACTTC; d_call: TRBD2; clone_size: NA; v_call: TRBV5-4; j_call: TRBJ2-7
cdr3_aa: CASSQDPGVRNYGYTF; cdr3_nt: TGCGCCAGCAGCCAAGATCCCGGGGTACGAAACTATGGCTACACCTTC; d_call: NA; clone_size: once; v_call: TRBV4-3; j_call: TRBJ1-2
cdr3_aa: CASKTGTNTEAFF; cdr3_nt: TGTGCCAGCAAGACAGGGACGAACACTGAAGCTTTCTTT; d_call: TRBD1; clone_size: NA; v_call: TRBV19; j_call: TRBJ1-1
cdr3_aa: CASSDRTGDHNEQFF; cdr3_nt: TGTGCCAGCAGCGACCGGACAGGGGATCACAATGAGCAGTTCTTC; d_call: TRBD1; clone_size: NA; v_call: TRBV11-3; j_call: TRBJ2-1
cdr3_aa: CASSQEGLRQGLKKLFF; cdr3_nt: TGTGCCAGCAGCCAAGAAGGCCTGAGACAGGGATTGAAAAAACTGTTTTTT; d_call: TRBD1; clone_size: NA; v_call: TRBV4-2; j_call: TRBJ1-4
cdr3_aa: CASSEALPGSGTGSQETQYF; cdr3_nt: TGTGCCAGCAGTGAAGCGCTTCCGGGCTCAGGAACCGGGAGCCAAGAGACCCAGTACTTC; d_call: NA; clone_size: NA; v_call: TRBV6-1; j_call: TRBJ2-5
cdr3_aa: CASSLARSGGVNEQFF; cdr3_nt: TGTGCCAGCAGCTTGGCCAGAAGCGGGGGGGTGAATGAGCAGTTCTTC; d_call: TRBD2; clone_size: NA; v_call: TRBV5-6; j_call: TRBJ2-1
cdr3_aa: CASSEDVGNTIYF; cdr3_nt: TGTGCCAGCAGTGAGGACGTCGGGAACACCATATATTTT; d_call: NA; clone_size: NA; v_call: TRBV6-5; j_call: TRBJ1-3
cdr3_aa: CASSLLGNPQETQYF; cdr3_nt: TGTGCCAGCAGCTTATTGGGGAACCCTCAAGAGACCCAGTACTTC; d_call: NA; clone_size: NA; v_call: TRBV11-2; j_call: TRBJ2-5
cdr3_aa: CSVVDQGKLQETQYF; cdr3_nt: TGCAGCGTCGTCGACCAGGGGAAACTCCAAGAGACCCAGTACTTC; d_call: NA; clone_size: NA; v_call: TRBV29-1; j_call: TRBJ2-5
cdr3_aa: CASSLLLAGLGPLSTDTQYF; cdr3_nt: TGCGCCAGCAGCTTGCTACTAGCGGGGCTCGGGCCCTTGAGCACAGATACGCAGTATTTT; d_call: TRBD2; clone_size: NA; v_call: TRBV5-1; j_call: TRBJ2-3
cdr3_aa: CASSLTGTDEQYF; cdr3_nt: TGTGCCAGCAGTTTAACAGGGACCGACGAGCAGTACTTC; d_call: NA; clone_size: NA; v_call: TRBV27; j_call: TRBJ2-7
cdr3_aa: CSALVAYNEQFF; cdr3_nt: TGCAGCGCGTTGGTGGCCTACAATGAGCAGTTCTTC; d_call: NA; clone_size: NA; v_call: TRBV29-1; j_call: TRBJ2-1
cdr3_aa: CASSMGQGSEQFF; cdr3_nt: TGTGCCAGTAGTATGGGACAGGGGAGTGAGCAGTTCTTC; d_call: TRBD1; clone_size: NA; v_call: TRBV19; j_call: TRBJ2-1
cdr3_aa: CASSSGGAYEQYF; cdr3_nt: TGCGCCAGCAGCTCCGGGGGGGCCTACGAGCAGTACTTC; d_call: TRBD2; clone_size: NA; v_call: TRBV5-1; j_call: TRBJ2-7
cdr3_aa: CASSDGGTYNEQFF; cdr3_nt: TGTGCCAGCAGCGACGGGGGGACCTACAATGAGCAGTTCTTC; d_call: TRBD2; clone_size: NA; v_call: TRBV9; j_call: TRBJ2-1
cdr3_aa: CASSAGLAGDYEQYF; cdr3_nt: TGTGCCAGTAGTGCCGGACTAGCGGGGGACTACGAGCAGTACTTC; d_call: TRBD2; clone_size: once; v_call: TRBV19; j_call: TRBJ2-7
cdr3_aa: CASSARDQFYEQYF; cdr3_nt: TGTGCCAGCAGTGCAAGGGACCAGTTCTACGAGCAGTACTTC; d_call: NA; clone_size: NA; v_call: TRBV6-1; j_call: TRBJ2-7